This TCR beta chain was observed in a study of molecular identifiers for immune sequencing clone quantification. General observations from the study: Clones above 20 RNA copies contained over 97% of effector molecules and under 1% of naive molecules.

To note about this clonotype: What it binds is unknown.

Previously reported methods and listed TCR primers produced the bulk TCR libraries. TCRdb processed the PCR reads anew with MiXCR; each CDR3 protein has one entry. Of more than 250,000 distinct CDR3 sequences listed, roughly 23% are singletons. Germline V gene sequence: CDR1 SNHLY, CDR2 FYNNEI. The CDR3 consists of 16 residues. V lost 0 bases to trimming and J lost 0 bases, with 11 bases between them. The clonotype comes from a human donor in good health. Some libraries in this study had Jurkat cell RNA spiked in. The chain uses TRBV2 and TRBJ1-1; no clear D gene. Source material: naive CD8+ T cells from blood, with Jurkat cell RNA spiked in. As to subset: FACS-sorted CD8+CD4-CCR7+CD45RA+ naive T cells. DNA for the CDR3: TGTGCCAGCAGTGAAGCGACCGGAAGATTGAACACTGAAGCTTTCTTT. It encodes CASSEATGRLNTEAFF.